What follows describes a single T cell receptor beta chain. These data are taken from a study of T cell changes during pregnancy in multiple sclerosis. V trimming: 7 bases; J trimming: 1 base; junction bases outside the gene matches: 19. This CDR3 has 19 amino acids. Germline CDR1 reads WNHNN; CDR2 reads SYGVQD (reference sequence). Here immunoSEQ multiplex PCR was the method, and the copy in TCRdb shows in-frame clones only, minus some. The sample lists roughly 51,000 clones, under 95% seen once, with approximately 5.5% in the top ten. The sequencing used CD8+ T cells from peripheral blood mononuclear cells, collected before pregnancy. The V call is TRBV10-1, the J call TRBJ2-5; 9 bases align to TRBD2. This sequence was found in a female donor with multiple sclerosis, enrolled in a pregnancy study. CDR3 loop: CASIQILAGEACLQETQYF. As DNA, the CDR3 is TGCGCCAGCATTCAGATACTAGCGGGCGAAGCTTGCCTCCAAGAGACCCAGTACTTC.